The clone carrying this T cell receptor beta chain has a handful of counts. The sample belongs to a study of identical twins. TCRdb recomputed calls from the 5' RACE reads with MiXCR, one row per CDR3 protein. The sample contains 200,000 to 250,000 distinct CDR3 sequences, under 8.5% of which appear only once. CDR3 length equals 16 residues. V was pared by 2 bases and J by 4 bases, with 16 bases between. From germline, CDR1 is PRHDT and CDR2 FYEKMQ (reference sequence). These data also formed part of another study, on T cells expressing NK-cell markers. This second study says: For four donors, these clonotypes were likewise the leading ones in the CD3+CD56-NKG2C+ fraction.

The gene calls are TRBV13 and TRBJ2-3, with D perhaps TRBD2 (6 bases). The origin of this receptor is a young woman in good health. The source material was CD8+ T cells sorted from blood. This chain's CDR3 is CASSLHSGGPADTQYF. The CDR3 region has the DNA TGTGCCAGCAGCTTACATAGCGGAGGCCCGGCAGATACGCAGTATTTT.